Described below is a single T cell receptor beta chain sequence and its context. The data originate from a study of blood T cell repertoires in COVID-19. Study-level information: Spain, Italy and the United States supplied samples that represented acute and convalescent COVID-19. Sample material is recorded as cDNA or gDNA derived from T cells, B-cell-depleted T cells, or PBMCs.

Per the authors' pipeline: Amplified reference gene primers provided the basis for estimating nucleated cell counts. Sequenced by immunoSEQ multiplex PCR; TCRdb stores in-frame clones only, minus some. The D gene and trimming were derived from the DNA, and the V and J assignments and clone size from that table. The data show 80,000 or so clones, roughly 80% seen once. Germline CDR1 and CDR2: SGHTA and FQGNSA. The ends lost 0 bases at V and 5 bases at J; junction bases unmatched: 9. The CDR3 length is 17 residues. This clonotype was obtained from a woman in her seventies with acute or convalescent COVID-19. This rearrangement joins TRBV7-2 to TRBJ2-1, with TRBD2 matching 8 bases. The sample consisted of peripheral blood. The CDR3 loop is CASSLASGGGQNNEQFF. The CDR3 DNA reads as TGTGCCAGCAGCTTAGCTTCGGGAGGGGGTCAAAACAATGAGCAGTTCTTC.